One and the same sample provided the 21 T cell receptor beta chains below, sequenced in a study of blood T cell repertoires in COVID-19. Assay used: immunoSEQ multiplex PCR; TCRdb lists only in-frame clones, some missing. The data hold over 75,000 clones, with more than 75% observed a single time. The sequenced material came from peripheral blood. The receptors were gathered from a woman aged 80 or older with acute or convalescent COVID-19.

The chain employs TRBV20-1 and TRBJ1-1; D gene uncertain. V was shortened by 6 bases and J by 7 bases, with 12 bases between the two germline ends. The CDR3 totals 11 residues. Germline V CDR1 and CDR2: DFQATT, SNEGSKA (reference sequence). The DNA of the CDR3 is TGCAGTGCCGGAAGGACTGTTGAAGCTTTCTTT. This sequence encodes CSAGRTVEAFF.

The rearrangement joins TRBV6-5 to TRBJ2-3; tentatively, D is TRBD1 (6 bases). Germline CDR1 and CDR2: MNHEY and SVGAGI. V was pared by 8 bases and J by 0 bases, with 15 bases between. The CDR3 contains 15 residues. Here the CDR3 DNA reads TGTGCCAGCGATTTTCGGACAGCTAGCACAGATACGCAGTATTTT. Protein: CASDFRTASTDTQYF.

The chain joins TRBV6-2 or TRBV6-3 to TRBJ2-3; D might be TRBD1 (5 bases). V lost 8 bases to trimming and J lost 4 bases, with 16 bases between them. The CDR3 runs to 14 residues. Germline V gene data show CDR1 as MNHEY and CDR2 as SVGEGT. The CDR3, as DNA: TGTGCCAGCGGTTTCTCCGAGACAGCAGATACGCAGTATTTT. This translates into CASGFSETADTQYF.

The chain uses TRBV27 and TRBJ2-7, with a weak D call TRBD1 (5 bases). The length of the CDR3 is 13 residues. Germline CDR1 reads MNHEY; CDR2 reads SMNVEV (reference sequence). Trimming took 6 bases from V and 3 from J, leaving 12 bases between them. CDR3 nucleotide sequence: TGTGCCAGCAGGTCCCAAGGGGTCTACGAGCAGTACTTC. It encodes CASRSQGVYEQYF.

This chain joins TRBV4-1 and TRBJ2-5; TRBD2 agrees at 9 bases. Trimming removed 0 bases from V and 1 base from J; junction bases left unmatched: 9. The CDR3 has 18 amino acids. Germline CDR1 and CDR2: MGHRA and YSYEKL. In DNA form, the CDR3 reads TGCGCCAGCAGCCAAGATAGAGGGGCTAGCGGGACCCAAGAGACCCAGTACTTC. The encoded protein is CASSQDRGASGTQETQYF.

The chain has TRBV18 and TRBJ1-2, with TRBD1 matching 7 bases. The CDR3 consists of 16 residues. CDR1 is KGHSH and CDR2 is LQKENI in the germline V gene. Trimming cost V 3 bases and J 2 bases; bases outside gene matches: 9. This CDR3 is CASSPFKTGNNYGYTF. CDR3 nucleotides: TGTGCCAGCTCACCTTTCAAGACAGGGAACAACTATGGCTACACCTTC.

The chain carries TRBV10-1 and TRBJ2-1, with TRBD2 identical over 7 bases. CDR3 length: 16 residues. The germline CDR1 and CDR2 sequences are WNHNN and SYGVQD (reference sequence). V shed 2 bases, J shed 4 bases, and the junction held 8 bases outside the gene matches. The CDR3 region has the DNA TGCGCCAGCAGTGAGACGGGCGGGAGTGCGTACAATGAGCAGTTCTTC. Translation gives CASSETGGSAYNEQFF.

The rearrangement joins TRBV28 to TRBJ1-3; possible D gene TRBD1, 5 bases. CDR1 and CDR2 from the germline V gene are MDHEN and SYDVKM. CDR3 length: 12 amino acids. Between the trimmed V and J ends, which lost 6 bases and 10 bases, there was a span of 13 bases. In DNA, the CDR3 is TGTGCCAGCAGGGCAACAGGTGATACCATATATTTT. It is translated as CASRATGDTIYF.

The chain combines TRBV5-1 with TRBJ1-1; D uncertain. The germline CDR1 and CDR2 sequences are SGHRS and YFSETQ. The length of the CDR3 is 13 residues. Trimming pared 5 bases from V and 0 bases from J, leaving 8 bases between. DNA for the CDR3: TGCGCCAGCAGAATCCAGGTGAACACTGAAGCTTTCTTT. As protein: CASRIQVNTEAFF.

The chain is built from TRBV11-3 and TRBJ2-7; 11 positions match TRBD2. Trimming at V came to 5 bases and at J to 7 bases, leaving 13 bases not matched to a gene. Looked up from germline, CDR1 is SGHNT and CDR2 is YENEEA. The CDR3 runs 16 residues. The CDR3 DNA reads TGTGCCAGCAGCGCAAGCCTAGCGGGAGGATTAGGAGAGCAGTACTTC. The encoded protein is CASSASLAGGLGEQYF.

This chain connects TRBV3-1 (or the pseudogene TRBV3-2) to TRBJ1-5, with a tentative D call TRBD1 (6 bases). V dropped 4 bases and J dropped 2 bases, with 12 bases sitting between them. This CDR3 region has 15 residues. CDR1 and CDR2 (germline): LGHDT, YNNKEL (reference sequence). CDR3 sequence (DNA): TGTGCCAGCAGCCCCTTACAGGGCCGCAATCAGCCCCAGCATTTT. Protein: CASSPLQGRNQPQHF.

The CDR3 region is CASSTPAGVNEQFF. CDR3 nucleotide sequence: TGTGCCAGCAGTACCCCCGCGGGAGTAAATGAGCAGTTCTTC. The rearrangement joins TRBV6-5 to TRBJ2-1; 7 bases fit TRBD2. V dropped 5 bases and J dropped 7; count of bases not matched to a gene: 8. There are 14 residues in the CDR3. Per the germline V gene, CDR1 is MNHEY and CDR2 is SVGAGI.

Concerning this clone itself: One end of the junction fails to match germline, which may point to a read error. The gene calls are TRBV6-5 and TRBJ1-5, with TRBD1 matching over 10 bases. The CDR3 totals 15 residues. Germline V gives CDR1 MNHEY, CDR2 SVGAGI. CDR3 sequence reads: CASSHSRTGGQPQHF. CDR3 nucleotides: TGTGCCAGCAGTCACTCCCGGACAGGGGGTCAGCCCCAGCATTTT.

The V call is TRBV6-1, the J call TRBJ2-1; D not resolved. V was clipped by 2 bases and J by 6 bases, with 8 bases between them. Germline assignment: CDR1 MNHNS and CDR2 SASEGT. CDR3 length equals 13 residues. CDR3 DNA: TGTGCCAGCAGTGAACATTTTTCCAATGAGCAGTTCTTC. It is translated as CASSEHFSNEQFF.

The V call is TRBV5-1, the J call TRBJ2-3; 8 bases are a match to TRBD2. The CDR3 is 16 residues long. The V gene end was trimmed by 2 bases and the J gene end by 2 bases; junction bases not matched to a gene: 7. CDR1 SGHRS and CDR2 YFSETQ come from the germline V gene. DNA of the CDR3: TGCGCCAGCAGCTTAACGGGAGGGCCCGCCACAGATACGCAGTATTTT. This translates into CASSLTGGPATDTQYF.

V gene TRBV28 combines with J gene TRBJ1-5; weak D call: TRBD1 (5 bases). CDR3 length equals 15 residues. V was cut by 2 bases and J by 4 bases, with 12 bases left in between. Looked up from germline, CDR1 is MDHEN and CDR2 is SYDVKM. The CDR3 sequence: CASSLDGGPNQPQHF. Here the CDR3 DNA reads TGTGCCAGCAGTTTAGACGGGGGTCCTAATCAGCCCCAGCATTTT.

The chain joins TRBV18 to TRBJ2-2; 9 nucleotides line up with TRBD1. CDR1 is KGHSH, CDR2 LQKENI, per germline. The CDR3 sequence is 15 residues long. Unmatched junction bases numbered 7, after V lost 5 bases and J lost 6 bases. CDR3 DNA: TGTGCCAGCTCAACCGGGACAGGGAGTGCCGGGGAGCTGTTTTTT. Translating it yields CASSTGTGSAGELFF.

This chain connects TRBV7-6 to TRBJ2-2; 8 positions match TRBD1. The J segment lost 7 bases and the V segment lost 0 bases, leaving 7 bases of the junction unmatched. The CDR3 has 16 amino acids. Germline CDR1 and CDR2: SGHVS and FNYEAQ. The DNA for the CDR3 is TGTGCCAGCAGCTTAGCTCCGCAGGGGGCCGGCGGGGAGCTGTTTTTT. As protein: CASSLAPQGAGGELFF.

For the CDR3, the DNA is TGCGCCAGCAGCTTGGGGACAGGGATGACCTACGAGCAGTACTTC. Amino acid sequence: CASSLGTGMTYEQYF. The genes are TRBV5-1 and TRBJ2-7; TRBD1 aligns across 8 bases. The trim removed 0 bases at V and 2 bases at J, leaving 4 bases unmatched. The CDR3 is 15 amino acids. Looked up from germline, CDR1 is SGHRS and CDR2 is YFSETQ.

This chain uses TRBV7-2 with TRBJ1-6, with D maybe TRBD1 (5 bases). V lost 7 bases to trimming and J lost 10 bases, with 29 bases between them. CDR1 is SGHTA and CDR2 is FQGNSA in the germline V gene. This CDR3 has 18 amino acids. The CDR3 sequence is CASTQPSIRGGVSSPLHF. CDR3 in DNA: TGTGCCAGCACTCAACCCTCTATTCGGGGGGGTGTAAGCTCACCCCTCCACTTT.

The chain couples TRBV18 to TRBJ2-2; D not certain. The ends were cut back, 2 bases at V and 5 bases at J, with 9 bases in the middle. Germline CDR1 and CDR2: KGHSH and LQKENI. The CDR3 is 14 amino acids. The CDR3 DNA reads as TGTGCCAGCTCACCAGGGCAAGTTACCGGGGAGCTGTTTTTT. Its protein is CASSPGQVTGELFF.